The 6 T cell receptor beta chains listed next were all sequenced from one sample in a study of T cells after yellow fever vaccination. One entry per CDR3 protein, called by TCRdb with MiXCR from the 5' RACE reads. This sample yields around 590,000 distinct CDR3 sequences, of which 9% to 15% are seen a single time; 15% belongs to the top ten. This specimen was PBMCs, taken on the day of the yellow fever booster vaccination. These TCRs come from a man between 25 and 39 years old who received the YFV17D yellow fever vaccine.

There are a few counts of this clonotype. V and J are TRBV15 and TRBJ2-7; D unclear. Germline V gives CDR1 LNHNV, CDR2 YYDKDF (reference sequence). The CDR3 runs 13 residues. V lost 8 bases and J lost 0, with 11 bases in between. In DNA, the CDR3 is TGTGCCACCGGGGAAGGTCACTCCTACGAGCAGTACTTC. This gives the protein CATGEGHSYEQYF. The whole variable domain, filled in from reference TRBV15 and TRBJ2-7, reads DAMVIQNPRYQVTQFGKPVTLSCSQTLNHNVMYWYQQKSSQAPKLLFHYYDKDFNNEADTPDNFQSRRPNTSFCFLDIRSPGLGDTAMYLCATGEGHSYEQYFGPGTRLTVT.

This clonotype was counted only a few times. The V gene is TRBV28, the J gene TRBJ2-1, with D tentatively TRBD1 or TRBD2 (5 bases each). This CDR3 region has 15 residues. Germline CDR1 and CDR2: MDHEN and SYDVKM. The ends were cut back, 11 bases at V and 0 bases at J, with 17 bases in the middle. CDR3 nucleotides: TGTGCCGTAAAACCCGGGACCGGCTCCTACAATGAGCAGTTCTTC. This sequence encodes CAVKPGTGSYNEQFF.

The genes are TRBV18 and TRBJ2-7; 9 bases align to TRBD1. The V segment lost 3 bases and the J segment 6 bases; nucleotides outside the gene matches: 3. Germline V CDR1 and CDR2: KGHSH, LQKENI. The length of the CDR3 is 13 residues. In DNA form, the CDR3 reads TGTGCCAGCTCACCGGGACAGGGATTCGAGCAGTACTTC. It is translated as CASSPGQGFEQYF.

This clonotype occurred a few times. The chain combines TRBV20-1 with TRBJ1-3, with TRBD1 matching 8 bases. The CDR3 has 16 residues. Trimming took 3 bases from V and 0 from J; bases not matched to a gene: 7. CDR1 and CDR2 from the germline V gene are DFQATT and SNEGSKA (reference sequence). CDR3 residues: CSARPGQAPSGNTIYF. The CDR3 DNA is TGCAGTGCTAGGCCGGGACAGGCCCCCTCTGGAAACACCATATATTTT.

This clonotype has ten or more counts. This chain connects TRBV7-8 to TRBJ2-4; TRBD1 matches at 8 bases. This CDR3 has 14 residues. V lost 5 bases and J lost 7; bases outside the gene matches: 7. Germline V gene sequence: CDR1 SGHVS, CDR2 FQNEAQ. The CDR3 region has the DNA TGTGCCAGCAGCCCGCAGGGGGCGCGGAACATTCAGTACTTC. Protein product: CASSPQGARNIQYF.

J is TRBJ1-6 and V is TRBV6-6; D remains ambiguous. Germline V gene lookup returns CDR1 MNHNY and CDR2 SVGAGI (reference sequence). V dropped 4 bases and J dropped 9 bases, with 10 bases sitting between them. The CDR3 runs to 13 residues. The CDR3 loop is CASSWVEGSPLHF. CDR3 coding DNA: TGTGCCAGCAGTTGGGTCGAGGGTTCACCCCTCCACTTT.